These 12 T cell receptor beta chains came from one sample sequenced in a study of regulatory T cells in long-lasting Graves disease. The TCR beta library used iRepertoire HTBI primers with Arm-PCR amplification of CDR3. From the multiplex PCR reads, TCRdb called clonotypes with MiXCR, one entry per CDR3 protein. Of 250,000 to 300,000 distinct CDR3 sequences detected, about 20% appear once; the ten largest clones hold approximately 15%. Time point here: newly diagnosed GD, antithyroid drugs for less than 3 months. TCR sequences were obtained from RNA taken from PBMCs. This same sample was also part of a study on T cells in Graves' hyperthyroidism and ophthalmopathy.

This specimen consisted of peripheral blood mononuclear cells (PBMCs), obtained at new diagnosis, from a patient treated with antithyroid drugs. The receptors were sampled from a woman in her thirties with Graves disease.

With respect to this clonotype: Since a far larger clone is one base different, this is likely a read error. This chain joins TRBV20-1 and TRBJ2-7; D ambiguous. The CDR3 has 13 amino acids. Trimming took 6 bases from V and 7 from J, leaving 19 bases between them. Germline values: CDR1 DFQATT, CDR2 SNEGSKA (reference sequence). This CDR3 is CSADGGSANEQYF. The CDR3 bases are TGCAGTGCGGACGGCGGTTCGGCGAATGAGCAGTACTTC.

The V call is TRBV28, the J call TRBJ1-5, with TRBD1 identical over 11 bases. This CDR3 has 18 amino acids. Germline lookup yields CDR1 MDHEN and CDR2 SYDVKM. The J segment lost 3 bases and the V segment lost 3 bases, leaving 10 bases of the junction unmatched. The CDR3 DNA reads TGTGCCAGCAGTTTGGGGACAGGGGGGGCGCGTAACAATCAGCCCCAGCATTTT. Translating it yields CASSLGTGGARNNQPQHF.

This clonotype has at least ten counts. The V gene is TRBV28, the J gene TRBJ1-5; TRBD1 is a possible D gene (5 bases). Trimming shortened V by 2 bases and J by 1 base, and 9 bases separated the two germline ends. CDR1 and CDR2 from the germline V gene are MDHEN and SYDVKM. The CDR3 length is 15 residues. CDR3 amino acids: CASSLTGPSNQPQHF. The DNA for the CDR3 is TGTGCCAGCAGTTTAACAGGCCCCAGCAATCAGCCCCAGCATTTT.

V gene TRBV4-1 combines with J gene TRBJ1-2; D possibly corresponds to TRBD1 (5 bases). The CDR3 consists of 12 residues. Germline CDR1 and CDR2: MGHRA and YSYEKL. V was pared by 4 bases and J by 8 bases, with 11 bases between. CDR3 nucleotides: TGCGCCAGCAGCCGCCAAACAGGCGGCTACACCTTC. This gives the protein CASSRQTGGYTF.

This chain joins TRBV6-4 and TRBJ2-5, with 10 bases identical to TRBD2. Germline V gene data show CDR1 as MRHNA and CDR2 as SNTAGT. The CDR3 has 18 residues. The V gene end was trimmed by 3 bases and the J gene end by 1 base; junction bases not matched to a gene: 11. Here the CDR3 reads CASSDLAGGMTFQETQYF. The DNA for the CDR3 is TGTGCCAGCAGTGATTTAGCGGGGGGAATGACATTCCAAGAGACCCAGTACTTC.

This clonotype came up a few times. The chain employs TRBV6-1 and TRBJ2-1; maybe TRBD2 (6 bases). Germline CDR1 MNHNS, CDR2 SASEGT. The CDR3 is 15 amino acids. Trimming stripped 7 bases from V and 1 base from J, with 14 bases between. CDR3 sequence reads: CASIPDGGSYNEQFF. The CDR3 DNA reads TGTGCCAGCATCCCGGACGGGGGTTCCTACAATGAGCAGTTCTTC.

The chain uses TRBV2 and TRBJ2-7, with 10 bases identical to TRBD2. Losses at the gene ends were 1 base for V and 2 bases for J; bases not matched to a gene: 11. There are 18 residues in the CDR3. Germline assignment: CDR1 SNHLY and CDR2 FYNNEI. CDR3 sequence (DNA): TGTGCCAGCAGTGAAGTGGTAGCGGGGGGCATCCTTCCCTACGAGCAGTACTTC. This sequence encodes CASSEVVAGGILPYEQYF.

This clonotype was observed at least ten times. The V call is TRBV5-1, the J call TRBJ2-1; D perhaps matches TRBD1 (5 bases). This CDR3 has 13 residues. V lost 7 bases, J lost 5 bases, and 13 bases lay in between. Germline loops: CDR1 SGHRS, CDR2 YFSETQ. The CDR3: CASQGEVDNEQFF. The CDR3 DNA follows: TGCGCCAGCCAAGGGGAAGTTGACAATGAGCAGTTCTTC.

This clonotype has a count of ten or more. The chain joins TRBV3-1 to TRBJ2-2; 8 bases map to TRBD1. This CDR3 has 16 residues. The germline gives CDR1 LGHDT, CDR2 YNNKEL (reference sequence). V trimming: 4 bases; J trimming: 7 bases; junction bases outside the gene matches: 11. DNA of the CDR3: TGTGCCAGCAGCCGAAACCAACAGGGGGTTGGCGGGGAGCTGTTTTTT. This gives the protein CASSRNQQGVGGELFF.

This clonotype was seen repeatedly, ten times or more. The chain joins TRBV15 to TRBJ1-3; maybe TRBD1 (6 bases). This CDR3 contains 14 residues. Germline CDR1 reads LNHNV; CDR2 reads YYDKDF (reference sequence). V was pared by 0 bases and J by 7 bases, with 10 bases between. CDR3 residues: CATSREGARNTIYF. Written as DNA, the CDR3 is TGTGCCACCAGCAGAGAGGGGGCGAGGAACACCATATATTTT. Full variable domain (outside the CDR3, taken from reference TRBV15 and TRBJ1-3): DAMVIQNPRYQVTQFGKPVTLSCSQTLNHNVMYWYQQKSSQAPKLLFHYYDKDFNNEADTPDNFQSRRPNTSFCFLDIRSPGLGDTAMYLCATSREGARNTIYFGEGSWLTVV.

This clonotype was seen ten or more times. The chain uses TRBV7-3 and TRBJ2-1; the match to TRBD2 covers 8 bases. The CDR3 extends over 18 amino acids. V lost 5 bases and J lost 10; bases outside the gene matches: 22. CDR1 and CDR2 from the germline V gene are SGHTA and FQGTGA. The CDR3 loop reads CASSPFPPGLVRVHEQFF. Here the CDR3 DNA reads TGTGCCAGCAGCCCCTTCCCCCCGGGACTAGTACGGGTTCACGAGCAGTTCTTC. Combining the CDR3 with reference TRBV7-3 and TRBJ2-1 gives the whole variable domain GAGVSQTPSNKVTEKGKYVELRCDPISGHTALYWYRQSLGQGPEFLIYFQGTGAADDSGLPNDRFFAVRPEGSVSTLKIQRTERGDSAVYLCASSPFPPGLVRVHEQFFGPGTRLTVL.

This clonotype was picked up many times. This chain links TRBV2 with TRBJ1-2, with 10 bases lining up with TRBD1. The CDR3 loop spans 14 amino acids. Germline values: CDR1 SNHLY, CDR2 FYNNEI. V lost 6 bases, J lost 4 bases, and 5 bases stayed unmatched. The CDR3 nucleotides are TGTGCCAGCAGGGGGACAGGGGTGGTCTATGGCTACACCTTC. Protein: CASRGTGVVYGYTF.